This T cell receptor (beta chain) was observed in a study of regulatory T cells in long-lasting Graves disease (dated by TCRdb to the early 2020s). The study in broad terms: To count as having persistent Graves' disease, a patient had to have received antithyroid drug treatment for over 5 years with TSH receptor autoantibodies remaining persistently positive. A total of about 33 samples underwent TCR sequencing, from about 13 patients with persistent Graves' disease and 20 or so patients with newly diagnosed Graves' disease. The study was registered as a clinical trial and conducted in China. Peripheral blood TCR sequencing and RNA sequencing compared persistent Graves' disease patients with newly diagnosed Graves' disease patients. Persistent Graves' disease patients in the clinical cohort had taken antithyroid drugs for roughly ten years on average. Paper-wide results and their limitations: The authors acknowledged the small sample size as a limitation that may reduce accuracy. Only peripheral blood was studied, because thyroid tissue, the primary lesion, was inaccessible. Only the TCR beta chain was sequenced and analyzed. Compared with newly diagnosed patients, persistent Graves' disease patients had lower TCR Shannon entropy and fewer highly expanded clones, which suggests clonal expansion. TRBV28, TRBJ1-2 and TRBJ2-5 were preferentially used in persistent disease, while TRBV20-1 and TRBJ2-1 were favored in newly diagnosed disease. More public clonotypes were shared among persistent patients (around 3,000) than among newly diagnosed patients (roughly 1,000).

On this clonotype: No antigen is known for it. No qualities accompany the bases; no much larger clone lies one base away.

The method behind the library was multiplex PCR. The reads were generated on an Illumina HiSeq 4000. CDR3 regions were amplified by Arm-PCR with iRepertoire HTBI primers to construct TCR beta libraries. Gel purification was performed on PCR products prior to sequencing. From the authors' description of their analysis: A total of 62 TRBV and approximately 13 TRBJ segments were identified across samples and were used for gene usage analysis of CDR3 amino acid clonotypes. COPE and FqMerger were used to merge the filtered high-quality paired reads into contigs. BLAST was used to align contigs to the IMGT TRBV, TRBD and TRBJ reference genes, and CDR3 was defined following IMGT. Highly expanded clones were defined as clonotypes with a frequency above 0.1%. Shannon entropy served as the measure of repertoire diversity, while the Gini coefficient captured V-J evenness. Clonotypes shared by more than one individual were considered public. Clones were called with MiXCR by TCRdb after fastp trimmed the public reads at Q25, and only in-frame beta chains were retained. Entries that share a CDR3 protein sequence are merged under the most common genes and DNA. TCRdb, not the original authors, processed these V and J calls. This sample holds about 340,000 distinct CDR3 sequences; roughly a fifth were observed only once. The top ten clonotypes cover just under 30% of the sample.

The germline V gene encodes CDR1 SQVTM and CDR2 ANQGSEA. Including the terminal cysteine and phenylalanine, the CDR3 comprises 15 residues. This entry keeps only the CDR3 DNA: 45 bases, framed from base 1. V is clipped by 1 base and J by 1 base, and the sequence between their germline boundaries is 11 bases long. The time point label for this specimen denotes: persistent/refractory GD, antithyroid drugs over 5 years with positive TRAb. For both TCR sequencing and RNA sequencing, RNA was extracted from PBMCs using TRIzol. The diagnosis of Graves' disease was made according to American Thyroid Association guidelines. Patients were recruited from an endocrinology department in Xi'an, China. From each patient, about 8.9 milliliters of peripheral blood was collected into an EDTA anticoagulant tube. Ficoll Paque Plus density gradient separation was used to isolate PBMCs, and no further T cell sorting was performed. An Agilent 2100 Bioanalyzer and agarose gel were used to assess RNA quality, and a NanoDrop 2000 was used to measure RNA concentration.

Recombination joined TRBV29-1 with TRBJ1-3; a tentative D match to TRBD1 spans 5 bases. Specimen: peripheral blood mononuclear cells (PBMCs), collected when the disease was refractory, from a patient treated with antithyroid drugs. The clonotype comes from a female donor with Graves disease. The nucleotide sequence is TGCAGCGTTGAAGGGGGGGGGACGTCTGGAAACACCATATATTTT. This gives the protein CSVEGGGTSGNTIYF.